The entry that follows covers one T cell receptor (beta chain) sequence. The study ran its PCR with 60 Vbeta and 13 Jbeta primers. TCRdb keeps only in-frame clones here, not all; method: immunoSEQ multiplex PCR. The table lists roughly 140,000 clones, under 70% of them singletons. These data come from a study of cytomegalovirus exposure and HLA in healthy donors. The CDR3 sequence is 13 residues long. V lost 0 bases and J lost 5, with 8 bases in between. Germline V gene lookup returns CDR1 SGHNT and CDR2 YYREEE (reference sequence). The gene calls are TRBV5-4 and TRBJ1-2, with a tentative D call TRBD1 (6 bases). The sample was PBMCs. This receptor was obtained from a woman aged 30 to 39 in good health and CMV-seropositive. The CDR3 protein is CASSLGGQYGYTF. The CDR3 DNA follows: TGTGCCAGCAGCTTGGGGGGACAATATGGCTACACCTTC.